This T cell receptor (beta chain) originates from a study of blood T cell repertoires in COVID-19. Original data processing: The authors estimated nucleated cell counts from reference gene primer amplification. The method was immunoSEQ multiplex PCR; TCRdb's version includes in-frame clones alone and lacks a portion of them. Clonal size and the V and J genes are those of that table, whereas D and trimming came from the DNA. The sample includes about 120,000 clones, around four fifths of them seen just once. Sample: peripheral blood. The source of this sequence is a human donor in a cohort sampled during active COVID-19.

The CDR3 protein is CASSSQLGGYTEAFF. As DNA, the CDR3 is TGCGCCAGCAGCTCTCAGCTCGGGGGTTACACTGAAGCTTTCTTT. The genes are TRBV5-1 and TRBJ1-1, with D perhaps TRBD1 (5 bases). Trimming cost V 3 bases and J 3 bases, with 15 bases left between them. CDR3 length equals 15 residues. CDR1 and CDR2 (germline): SGHRS, YFSETQ.